These 2 T cell receptor beta chains were all obtained from the same sample, sequenced in a study of blood T cells in healthy people across ages. A second PCR, run for 7 to 11 cycles, used a sample-barcoded 5' primer plus a J-beta primer mix. MiXCR was run by TCRdb on the 5' RACE reads, yielding one entry per CDR3 protein. The sample includes about 930,000 distinct CDR3 sequences, roughly 28% of them seen just once. The same sample was also studied in work on T cells of mothers and their children.

Sequenced sample: blood. Receptors originate from a woman in her thirties or forties in good health.

A few counts support this clonotype. The chain combines TRBV3-1 with TRBJ1-5, with D possibly matching TRBD1 (5 bases). The CDR3 loop spans 17 amino acids. Trimming pared 4 bases from V and 0 bases from J, leaving 16 bases between. In germline, CDR1 is LGHDT, CDR2 YNNKEL (reference sequence). For the CDR3, the DNA is TGTGCCAGCAGCCCGGGGCGGTCCGACTATAGCAATCAGCCCCAGCATTTT. Encoded protein: CASSPGRSDYSNQPQHF.

The rearrangement links TRBV7-8 to TRBJ1-2, with 7 bases matching TRBD1. V lost 4 bases, J lost 8 bases, and 13 bases stayed unmatched. Germline CDR1 SGHVS, CDR2 FQNEAQ. CDR3 length: 15 amino acids. CDR3 loop: CASSSGQGGVWGYTF. The CDR3 DNA sequence: TGTGCCAGCAGCTCAGGGCAGGGGGGTGTATGGGGCTACACCTTC. The whole variable domain, remainder taken from reference TRBV7-8 and TRBJ1-2, is GAGVSQSPRYKVAKRGQDVALRCDPISGHVSLFWYQQALGQGPEFLTYFQNEAQLDKSGLPSDRFFAERPEGSVSTLKIQRTQQEDSAVYLCASSSGQGGVWGYTFGSGTRLTVV.